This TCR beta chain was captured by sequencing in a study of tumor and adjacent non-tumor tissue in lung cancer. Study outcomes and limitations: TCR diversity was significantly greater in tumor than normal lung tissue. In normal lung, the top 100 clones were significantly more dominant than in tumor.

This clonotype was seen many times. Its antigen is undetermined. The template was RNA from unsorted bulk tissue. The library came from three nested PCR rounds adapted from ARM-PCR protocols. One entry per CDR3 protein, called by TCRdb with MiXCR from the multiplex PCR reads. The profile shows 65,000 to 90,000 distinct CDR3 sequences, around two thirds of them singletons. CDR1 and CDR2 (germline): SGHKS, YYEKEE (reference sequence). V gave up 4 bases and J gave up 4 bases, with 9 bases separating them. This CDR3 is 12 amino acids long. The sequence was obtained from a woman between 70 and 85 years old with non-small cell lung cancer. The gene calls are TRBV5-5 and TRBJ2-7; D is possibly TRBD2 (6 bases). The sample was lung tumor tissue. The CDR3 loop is CASSLGLYEQYF. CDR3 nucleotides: TGTGCCAGCAGCCTGGGACTTTACGAGCAGTACTTC.